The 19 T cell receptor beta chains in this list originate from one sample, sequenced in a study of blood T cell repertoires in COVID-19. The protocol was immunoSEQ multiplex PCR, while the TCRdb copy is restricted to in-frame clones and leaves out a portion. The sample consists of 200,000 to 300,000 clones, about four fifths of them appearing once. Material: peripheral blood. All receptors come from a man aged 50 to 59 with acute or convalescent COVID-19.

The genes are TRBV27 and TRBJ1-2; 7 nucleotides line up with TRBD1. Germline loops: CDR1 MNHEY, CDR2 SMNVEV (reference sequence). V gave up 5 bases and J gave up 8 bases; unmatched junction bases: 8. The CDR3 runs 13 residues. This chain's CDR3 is CASSTTGSNGYTF. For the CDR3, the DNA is TGTGCCAGCAGTACGACAGGGAGTAACGGCTACACCTTC.

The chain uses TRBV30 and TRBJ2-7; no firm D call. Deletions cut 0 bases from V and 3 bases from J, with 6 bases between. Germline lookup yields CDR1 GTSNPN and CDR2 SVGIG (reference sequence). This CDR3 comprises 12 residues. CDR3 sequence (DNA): TGTGCCTGGAGTGTAATCGGCTACGAGCAGTACTTC. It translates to CAWSVIGYEQYF.

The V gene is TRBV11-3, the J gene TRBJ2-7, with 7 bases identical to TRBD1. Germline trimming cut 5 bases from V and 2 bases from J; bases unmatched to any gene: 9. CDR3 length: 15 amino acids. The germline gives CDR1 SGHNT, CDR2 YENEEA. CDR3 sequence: CASSQPGGMTYEQYF. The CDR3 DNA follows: TGTGCCAGCAGCCAACCAGGGGGTATGACCTACGAGCAGTACTTC.

Written as DNA, the CDR3 is TGCGCCAGCAGCTTCCTAGCTAGCTCCTACAATGAGCAGTTCTTC. Encoded protein: CASSFLASSYNEQFF. This rearrangement joins TRBV5-1 to TRBJ2-1; a possible D gene is TRBD2 (5 bases). From germline, CDR1 is SGHRS and CDR2 YFSETQ. This CDR3 is built from 15 residues. The ends were cut back, 2 bases at V and 0 bases at J, with 9 bases in the middle.

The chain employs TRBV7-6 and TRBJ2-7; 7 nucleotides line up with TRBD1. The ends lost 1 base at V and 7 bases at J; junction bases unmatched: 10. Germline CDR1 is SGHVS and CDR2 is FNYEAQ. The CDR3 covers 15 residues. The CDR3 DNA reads TGTGCCAGCAGCTTAGTAGGGACAGACCTCTTGGAGCAGTACTTC. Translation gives CASSLVGTDLLEQYF.

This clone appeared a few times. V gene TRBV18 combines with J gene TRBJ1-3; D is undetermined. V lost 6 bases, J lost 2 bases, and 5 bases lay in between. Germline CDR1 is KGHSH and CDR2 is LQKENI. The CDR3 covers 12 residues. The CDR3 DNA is TGTGCCAGCTCCGACACTGGAAACACCATATATTTT. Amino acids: CASSDTGNTIYF.

The CDR3 is CASSRNRDNYGYTF. Written as DNA, the CDR3 is TGTGCCAGCAGTAGAAACAGGGATAACTATGGCTACACCTTC. This chain links TRBV6-4 with TRBJ1-2, with D maybe TRBD1 (6 bases). The germline CDR1 and CDR2 sequences are MRHNA and SNTAGT. With 5 bases removed from V and 1 base from J, the gap between germline ends came to 11 bases. This CDR3 is 14 amino acids long.

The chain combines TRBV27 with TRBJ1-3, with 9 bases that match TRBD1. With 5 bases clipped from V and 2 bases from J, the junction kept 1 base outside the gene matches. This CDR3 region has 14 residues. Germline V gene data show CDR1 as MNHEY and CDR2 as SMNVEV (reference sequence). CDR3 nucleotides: TGTGCCAGCAGTGACAGGGGGGCTGGAAACACCATATATTTT. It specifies CASSDRGAGNTIYF.

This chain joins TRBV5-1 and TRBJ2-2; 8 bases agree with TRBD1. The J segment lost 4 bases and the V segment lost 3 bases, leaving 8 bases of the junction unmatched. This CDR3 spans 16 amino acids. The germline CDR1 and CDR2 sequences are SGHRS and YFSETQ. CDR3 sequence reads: CASSSPDRASTGELFF. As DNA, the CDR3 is TGCGCCAGCAGCTCGCCGGACAGGGCGAGCACCGGGGAGCTGTTTTTT. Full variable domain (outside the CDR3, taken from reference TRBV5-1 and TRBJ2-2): KAGVTQTPRYLIKTRGQQVTLSCSPISGHRSVSWYQQTPGQGLQFLFEYFSETQRNKGNFPGRFSGRQFSNSRSEMNVSTLELGDSALYLCASSSPDRASTGELFFGEGSRLTVL.

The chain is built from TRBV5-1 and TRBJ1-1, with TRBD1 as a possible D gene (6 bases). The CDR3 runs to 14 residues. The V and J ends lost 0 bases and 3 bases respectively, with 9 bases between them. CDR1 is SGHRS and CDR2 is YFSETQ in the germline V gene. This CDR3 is CASSLDGGYTEAFF. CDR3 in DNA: TGCGCCAGCAGCTTGGATGGGGGCTACACTGAAGCTTTCTTT.

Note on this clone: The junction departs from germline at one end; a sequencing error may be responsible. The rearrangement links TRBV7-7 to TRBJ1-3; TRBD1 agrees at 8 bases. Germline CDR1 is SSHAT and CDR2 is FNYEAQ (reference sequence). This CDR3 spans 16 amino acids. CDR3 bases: TGTGCTAGCAGCTTAGGGAGGCAGGGGGCCGGGAACACCATATATTTT. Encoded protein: CASSLGRQGAGNTIYF.

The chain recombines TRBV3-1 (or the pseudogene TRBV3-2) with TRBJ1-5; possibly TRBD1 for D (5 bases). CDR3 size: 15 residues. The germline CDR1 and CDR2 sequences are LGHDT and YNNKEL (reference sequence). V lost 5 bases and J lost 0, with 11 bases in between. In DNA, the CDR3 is TGTGCCAGCAGCTTCGGGACTGATAGCAATCAGCCCCAGCATTTT. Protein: CASSFGTDSNQPQHF.

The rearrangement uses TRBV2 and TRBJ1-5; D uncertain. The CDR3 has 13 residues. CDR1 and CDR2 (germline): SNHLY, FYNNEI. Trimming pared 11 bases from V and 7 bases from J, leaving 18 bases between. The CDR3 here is CACGWQTEQPQHF. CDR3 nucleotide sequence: TGTGCCTGCGGATGGCAGACCGAACAGCCCCAGCATTTT.

CDR3 sequence reads: CASRPGQLGTDTQYF. The CDR3 DNA follows: TGTGCCAGCAGACCCGGACAGCTCGGCACAGATACGCAGTATTTT. This chain connects TRBV2 to TRBJ2-3, with TRBD1 as a possible D gene (6 bases). The V gene's germline CDR1 is SNHLY and CDR2 FYNNEI. The length of the CDR3 is 15 residues. The V gene lost 6 bases and the J gene lost 1 base, with 14 bases spanning the gap.

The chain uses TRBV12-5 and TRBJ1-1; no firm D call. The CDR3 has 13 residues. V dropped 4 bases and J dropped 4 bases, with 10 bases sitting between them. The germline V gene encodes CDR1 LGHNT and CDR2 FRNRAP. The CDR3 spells CASGSPVVTEAFF. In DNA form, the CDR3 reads TGTGCTAGTGGTTCCCCAGTGGTCACTGAAGCTTTCTTT.

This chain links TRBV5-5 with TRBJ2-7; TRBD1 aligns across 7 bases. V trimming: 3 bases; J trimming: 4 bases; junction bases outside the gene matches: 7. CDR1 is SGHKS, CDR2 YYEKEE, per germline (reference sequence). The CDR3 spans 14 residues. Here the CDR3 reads CASSSPGQRYEQYF. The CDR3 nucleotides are TGTGCCAGCAGCTCTCCGGGACAGAGATACGAGCAGTACTTC.

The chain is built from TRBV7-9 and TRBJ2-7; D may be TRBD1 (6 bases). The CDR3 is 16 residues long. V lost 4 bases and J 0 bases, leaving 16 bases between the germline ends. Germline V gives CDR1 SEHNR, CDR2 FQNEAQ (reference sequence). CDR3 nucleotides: TGTGCCAGCAGCTCGGGGAGTGGACAGTTCTCCTACGAGCAGTACTTC. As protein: CASSSGSGQFSYEQYF.

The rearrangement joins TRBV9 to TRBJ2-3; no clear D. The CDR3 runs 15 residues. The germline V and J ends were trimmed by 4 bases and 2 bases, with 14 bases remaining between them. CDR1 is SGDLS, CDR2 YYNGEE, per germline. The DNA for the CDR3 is TGTGCCAGCAGCCCGACCGGCGACAACACAGATACGCAGTATTTT. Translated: CASSPTGDNTDTQYF.

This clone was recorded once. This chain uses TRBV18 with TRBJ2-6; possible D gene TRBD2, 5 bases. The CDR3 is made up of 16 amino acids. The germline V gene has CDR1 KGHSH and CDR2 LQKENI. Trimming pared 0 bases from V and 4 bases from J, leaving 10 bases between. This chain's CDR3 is CASSPPDTGGANVLTF. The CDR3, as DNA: TGTGCCAGCTCACCACCCGACACGGGAGGGGCCAACGTCCTGACTTTC. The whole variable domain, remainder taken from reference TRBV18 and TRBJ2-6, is NAGVMQNPRHLVRRRGQEARLRCSPMKGHSHVYWYRQLPEEGLKFMVYLQKENIIDESGMPKERFSAEFPKEGPSILRIQQVVRGDSAAYFCASSPPDTGGANVLTFGAGSRLTVL.